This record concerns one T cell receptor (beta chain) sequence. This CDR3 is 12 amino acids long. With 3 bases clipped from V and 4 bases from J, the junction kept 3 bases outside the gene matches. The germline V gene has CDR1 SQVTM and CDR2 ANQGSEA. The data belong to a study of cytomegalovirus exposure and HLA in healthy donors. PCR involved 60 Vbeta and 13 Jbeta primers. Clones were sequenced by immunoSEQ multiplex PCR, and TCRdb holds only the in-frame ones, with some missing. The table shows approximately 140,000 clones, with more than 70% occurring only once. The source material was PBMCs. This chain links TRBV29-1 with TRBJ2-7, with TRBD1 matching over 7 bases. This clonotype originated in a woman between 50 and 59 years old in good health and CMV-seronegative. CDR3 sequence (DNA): TGCAGCGTTGAGACAGGGATATACGAGCAGTACTTC. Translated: CSVETGIYEQYF.